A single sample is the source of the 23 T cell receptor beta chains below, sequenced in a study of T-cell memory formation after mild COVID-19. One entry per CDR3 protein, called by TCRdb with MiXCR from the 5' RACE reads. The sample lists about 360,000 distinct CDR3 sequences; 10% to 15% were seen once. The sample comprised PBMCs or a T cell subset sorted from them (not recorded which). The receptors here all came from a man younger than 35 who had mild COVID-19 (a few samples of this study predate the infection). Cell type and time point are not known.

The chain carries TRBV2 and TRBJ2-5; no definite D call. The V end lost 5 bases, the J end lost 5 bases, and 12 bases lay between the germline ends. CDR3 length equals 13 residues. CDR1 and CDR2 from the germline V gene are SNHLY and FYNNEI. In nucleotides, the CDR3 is TGTGCCAGCAGTCGTGATCAAGAGGAGACCCAGTACTTC. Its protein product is CASSRDQEETQYF.

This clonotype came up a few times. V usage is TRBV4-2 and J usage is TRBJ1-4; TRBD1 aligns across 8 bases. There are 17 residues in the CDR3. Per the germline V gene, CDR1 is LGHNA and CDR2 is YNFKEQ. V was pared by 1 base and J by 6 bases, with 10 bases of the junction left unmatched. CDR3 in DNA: TGTGCCAGCAGCCAAGGTTTACAGGGGGTGATTGATGAAAAACTGTTTTTT. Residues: CASSQGLQGVIDEKLFF.

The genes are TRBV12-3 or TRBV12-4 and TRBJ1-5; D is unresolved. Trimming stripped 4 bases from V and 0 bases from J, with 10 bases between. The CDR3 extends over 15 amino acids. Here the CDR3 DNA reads TGTGCCAGCAGTTCGCAGACCTATAGCAATCAGCCCCAGCATTTT. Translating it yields CASSSQTYSNQPQHF.

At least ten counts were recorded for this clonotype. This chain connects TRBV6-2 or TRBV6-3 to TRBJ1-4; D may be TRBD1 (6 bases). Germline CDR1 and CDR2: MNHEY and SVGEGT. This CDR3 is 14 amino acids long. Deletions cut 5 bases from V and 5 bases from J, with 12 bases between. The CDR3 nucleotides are TGTGCCAGCAGTCCCGGGACACGGAATGAAAAACTGTTTTTT. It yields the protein CASSPGTRNEKLFF.

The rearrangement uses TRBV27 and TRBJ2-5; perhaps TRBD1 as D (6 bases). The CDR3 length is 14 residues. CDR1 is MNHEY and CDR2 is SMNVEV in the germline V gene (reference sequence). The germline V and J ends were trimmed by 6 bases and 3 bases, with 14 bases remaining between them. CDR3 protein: CASSDGQSKETQYF. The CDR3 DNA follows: TGTGCCAGCAGCGACGGACAGAGTAAAGAGACCCAGTACTTC.

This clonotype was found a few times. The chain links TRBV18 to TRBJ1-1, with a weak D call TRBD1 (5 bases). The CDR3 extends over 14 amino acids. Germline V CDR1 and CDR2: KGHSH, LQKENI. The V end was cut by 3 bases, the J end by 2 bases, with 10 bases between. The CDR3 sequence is CASSPSTDNTEAFF. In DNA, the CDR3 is TGTGCCAGCTCACCTTCGACAGACAACACTGAAGCTTTCTTT.

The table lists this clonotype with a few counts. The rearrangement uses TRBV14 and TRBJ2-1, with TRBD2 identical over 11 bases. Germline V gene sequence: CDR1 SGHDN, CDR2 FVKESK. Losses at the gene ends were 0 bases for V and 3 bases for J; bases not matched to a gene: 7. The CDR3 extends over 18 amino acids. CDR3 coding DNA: TGTGCCAGCAGCCAAGATTCCCCTAGCGGGGGGTACTACAATGAGCAGTTCTTC. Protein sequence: CASSQDSPSGGYYNEQFF.

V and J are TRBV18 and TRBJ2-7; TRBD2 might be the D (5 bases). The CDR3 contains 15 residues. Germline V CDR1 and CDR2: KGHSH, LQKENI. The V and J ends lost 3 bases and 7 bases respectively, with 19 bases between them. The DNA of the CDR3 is TGTGCCAGCTCACCTTGGGCTGCCGGGATGGGTGAGCAGTACGTC. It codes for CASSPWAAGMGEQYV.

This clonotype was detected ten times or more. The CDR3 DNA sequence: TGTGCCAGCACCCTGGACGGGCTCTATGGCTACACCTTC. Its translation: CASTLDGLYGYTF. The J gene is TRBJ1-2, the V gene TRBV12-3 or TRBV12-4; D is unclear. The V end lost 7 bases, the J end lost 4 bases, and 13 bases lay between the germline ends. The CDR3 consists of 13 residues.

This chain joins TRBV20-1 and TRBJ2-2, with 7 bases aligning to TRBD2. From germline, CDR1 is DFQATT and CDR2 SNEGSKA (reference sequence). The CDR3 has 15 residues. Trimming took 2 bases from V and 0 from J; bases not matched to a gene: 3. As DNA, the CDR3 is TGCAGTGCTAGACTAGCGGCCTCGAACACCGGGGAGCTGTTTTTT. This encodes CSARLAASNTGELFF.

The CDR3 here is CASSQAGNLVTQYF. Written as DNA, the CDR3 is TGCGCCAGCAGCCAAGCAGGGAACCTCGTGACCCAGTACTTC. The rearrangement joins TRBV4-1 to TRBJ2-5; possible D gene TRBD1, 5 bases. This CDR3 has 14 residues. V was pared by 1 base and J by 7 bases, with 13 bases between. Germline CDR1 is MGHRA and CDR2 is YSYEKL.

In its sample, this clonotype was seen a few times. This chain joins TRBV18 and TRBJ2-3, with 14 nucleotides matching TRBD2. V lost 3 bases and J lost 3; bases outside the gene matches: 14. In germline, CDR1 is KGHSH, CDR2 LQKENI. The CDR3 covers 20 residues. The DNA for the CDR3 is TGTGCCAGCTCACCTCCACTGGGACTAGCGGGGGACGAGTGGACAGATACGCAGTATTTT. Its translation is CASSPPLGLAGDEWTDTQYF. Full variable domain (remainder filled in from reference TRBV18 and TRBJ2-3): NAGVMQNPRHLVRRRGQEARLRCSPMKGHSHVYWYRQLPEEGLKFMVYLQKENIIDESGMPKERFSAEFPKEGPSILRIQQVVRGDSAAYFCASSPPLGLAGDEWTDTQYFGPGTRLTVL.

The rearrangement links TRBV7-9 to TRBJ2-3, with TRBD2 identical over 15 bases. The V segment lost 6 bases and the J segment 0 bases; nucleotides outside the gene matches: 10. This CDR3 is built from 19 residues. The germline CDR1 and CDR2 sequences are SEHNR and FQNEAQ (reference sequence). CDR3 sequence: CASSDPGTSGGRSTDTQYF. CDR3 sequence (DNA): TGTGCCAGCAGTGATCCCGGGACTAGCGGGGGGCGTAGCACAGATACGCAGTATTTT. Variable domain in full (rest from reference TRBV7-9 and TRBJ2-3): DTGVSQNPRHKITKRGQNVTFRCDPISEHNRLYWYRQTLGQGPEFLTYFQNEAQLEKSRLLSDRFSAERPKGSFSTLEIQRTEQGDSAMYLCASSDPGTSGGRSTDTQYFGPGTRLTVL.

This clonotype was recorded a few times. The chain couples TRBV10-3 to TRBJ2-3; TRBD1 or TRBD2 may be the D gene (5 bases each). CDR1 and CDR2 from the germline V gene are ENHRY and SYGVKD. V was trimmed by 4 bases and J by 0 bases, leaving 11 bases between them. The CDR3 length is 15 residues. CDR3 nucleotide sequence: TGTGCCATCAGTGCACTAGGGGACAGCACAGATACGCAGTATTTT. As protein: CAISALGDSTDTQYF.

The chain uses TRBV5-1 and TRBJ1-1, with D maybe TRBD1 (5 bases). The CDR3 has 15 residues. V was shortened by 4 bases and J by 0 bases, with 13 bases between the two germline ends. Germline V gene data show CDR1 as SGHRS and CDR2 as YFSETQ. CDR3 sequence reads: CASSALGPLNTEAFF. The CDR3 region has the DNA TGCGCCAGCAGCGCCCTGGGACCGTTGAACACTGAAGCTTTCTTT.

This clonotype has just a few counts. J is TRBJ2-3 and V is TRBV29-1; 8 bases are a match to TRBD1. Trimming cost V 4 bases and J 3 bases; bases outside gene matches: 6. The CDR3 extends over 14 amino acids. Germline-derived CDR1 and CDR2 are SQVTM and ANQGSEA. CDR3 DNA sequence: TGCAGCGTTGTGGGGACAGGCGGAACAGATACGCAGTATTTT. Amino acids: CSVVGTGGTDTQYF.

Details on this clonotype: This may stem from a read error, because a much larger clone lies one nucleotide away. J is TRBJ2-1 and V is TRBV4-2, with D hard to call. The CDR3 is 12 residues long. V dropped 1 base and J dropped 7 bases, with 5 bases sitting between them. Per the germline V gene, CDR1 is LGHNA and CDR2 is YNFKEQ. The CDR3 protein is CASSQARNEQFF. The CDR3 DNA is TGTGCCAGCAGCCAAGCAAGGAATGAGCAGTTCTTC.

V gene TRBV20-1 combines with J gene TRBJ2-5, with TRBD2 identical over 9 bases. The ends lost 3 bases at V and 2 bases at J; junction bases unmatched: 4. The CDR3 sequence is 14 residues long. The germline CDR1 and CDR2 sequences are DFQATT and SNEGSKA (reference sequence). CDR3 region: CSARRGGGQETQYF. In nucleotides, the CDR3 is TGCAGTGCTAGGCGGGGGGGAGGTCAAGAGACCCAGTACTTC.

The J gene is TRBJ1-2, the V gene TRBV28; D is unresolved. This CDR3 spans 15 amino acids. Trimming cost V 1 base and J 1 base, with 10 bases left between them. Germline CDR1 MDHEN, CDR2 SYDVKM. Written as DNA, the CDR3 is TGTGCCAGCAGTTTATTGAGGAAGGGTAACTATGGCTACACCTTC. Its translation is CASSLLRKGNYGYTF.

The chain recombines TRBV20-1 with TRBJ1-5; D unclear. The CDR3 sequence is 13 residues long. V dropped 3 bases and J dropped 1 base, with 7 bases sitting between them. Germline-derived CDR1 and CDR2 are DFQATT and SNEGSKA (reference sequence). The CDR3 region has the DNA TGCAGTGCTAGGGACGACAGCAATCAGCCCCAGCATTTT. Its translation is CSARDDSNQPQHF.

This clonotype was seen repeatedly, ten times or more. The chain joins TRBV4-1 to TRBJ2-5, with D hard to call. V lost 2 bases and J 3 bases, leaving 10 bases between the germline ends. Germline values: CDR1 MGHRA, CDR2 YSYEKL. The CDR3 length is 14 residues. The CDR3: CASSQFPAKETQYF. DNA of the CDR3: TGCGCCAGCAGCCAATTTCCAGCTAAAGAGACCCAGTACTTC.

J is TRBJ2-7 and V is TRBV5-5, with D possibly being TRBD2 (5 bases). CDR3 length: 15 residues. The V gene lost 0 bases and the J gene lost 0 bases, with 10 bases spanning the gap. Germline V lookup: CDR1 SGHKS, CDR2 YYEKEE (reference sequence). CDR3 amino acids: CASSLEGRGSYEQYV. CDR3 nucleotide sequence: TGTGCCAGCAGCTTGGAGGGCCGGGGCTCCTACGAGCAGTACGTC.

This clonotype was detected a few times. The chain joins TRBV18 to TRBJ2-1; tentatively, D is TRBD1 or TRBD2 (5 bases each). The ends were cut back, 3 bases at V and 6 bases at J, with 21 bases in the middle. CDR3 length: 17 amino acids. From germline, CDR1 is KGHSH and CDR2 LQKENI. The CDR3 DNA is TGTGCCAGCTCACCGGAGGTTGTTTATCAGGGCACCAATGAGCAGTTCTTC. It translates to CASSPEVVYQGTNEQFF.